Below, one TCR beta chain is given with its context. This sample was included in a study of blood T cell repertoires in COVID-19. This CDR3 comprises 16 residues. Germline CDR1 SGDLS, CDR2 YYNGEE. Trimming took 4 bases from V and 2 from J; bases not matched to a gene: 8. The table came from immunoSEQ multiplex PCR; TCRdb's copy has only in-frame clones and leaves some out. The sample lists 200,000 to 250,000 clones, more than 80% seen once, with roughly 7.8% in the top ten. Sequenced input: peripheral blood. The TCR was taken from a woman of 80 years or more with COVID-19, enrolled during active disease. The chain uses TRBV9 and TRBJ1-5, with TRBD1 matching over 8 bases. CDR3 protein: CASSKGQGTGNQPQHF. DNA of the CDR3: TGTGCCAGCAGCAAAGGACAGGGAACCGGCAATCAGCCCCAGCATTTT.